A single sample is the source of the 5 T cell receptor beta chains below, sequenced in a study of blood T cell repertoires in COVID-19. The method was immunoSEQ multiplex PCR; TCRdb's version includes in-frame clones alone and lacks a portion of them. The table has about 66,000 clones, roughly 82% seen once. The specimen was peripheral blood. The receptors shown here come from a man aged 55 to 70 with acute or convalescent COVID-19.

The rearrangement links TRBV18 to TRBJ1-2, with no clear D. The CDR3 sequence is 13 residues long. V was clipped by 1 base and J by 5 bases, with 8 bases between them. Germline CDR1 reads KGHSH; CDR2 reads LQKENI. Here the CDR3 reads CASSPRREYGYTF. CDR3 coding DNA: TGTGCCAGCTCACCACGGAGGGAGTATGGCTACACCTTC.

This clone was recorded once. The CDR3 DNA is TGTGCCAGCAGATTACAGGGAGTTACTGAAGCTTTCTTT. Translated, it gives CASRLQGVTEAFF. The rearrangement uses TRBV6-4 and TRBJ1-1; D possibly corresponds to TRBD1 (6 bases). Between the trimmed V and J ends, which lost 6 bases and 5 bases, there was a span of 13 bases. Germline CDR1 reads MRHNA; CDR2 reads SNTAGT. The CDR3 loop spans 13 amino acids.

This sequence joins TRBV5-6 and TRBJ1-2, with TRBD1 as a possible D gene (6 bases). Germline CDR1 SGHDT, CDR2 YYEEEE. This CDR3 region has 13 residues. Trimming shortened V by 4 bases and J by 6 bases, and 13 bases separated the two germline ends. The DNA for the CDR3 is TGTGCCAGCAGCAGGACAGCGTTGGATGGCTACACCTTC. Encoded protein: CASSRTALDGYTF.

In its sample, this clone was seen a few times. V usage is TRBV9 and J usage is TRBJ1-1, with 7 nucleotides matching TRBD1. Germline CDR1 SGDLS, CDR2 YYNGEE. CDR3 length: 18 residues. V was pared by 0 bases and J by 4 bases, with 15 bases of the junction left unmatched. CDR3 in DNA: TGTGCCAGCAGCGTAGGGGGGACAGTGCCGCCGATGGGCACTGAAGCTTTCTTT. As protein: CASSVGGTVPPMGTEAFF.

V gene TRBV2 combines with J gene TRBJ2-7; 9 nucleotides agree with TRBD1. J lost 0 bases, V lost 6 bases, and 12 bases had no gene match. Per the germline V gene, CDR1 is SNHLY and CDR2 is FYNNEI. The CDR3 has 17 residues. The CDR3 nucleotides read TGTGCCAGCAGAAAGGACAGGGGATTGCGGAGCTCCTACGAGCAGTACTTC. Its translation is CASRKDRGLRSSYEQYF.